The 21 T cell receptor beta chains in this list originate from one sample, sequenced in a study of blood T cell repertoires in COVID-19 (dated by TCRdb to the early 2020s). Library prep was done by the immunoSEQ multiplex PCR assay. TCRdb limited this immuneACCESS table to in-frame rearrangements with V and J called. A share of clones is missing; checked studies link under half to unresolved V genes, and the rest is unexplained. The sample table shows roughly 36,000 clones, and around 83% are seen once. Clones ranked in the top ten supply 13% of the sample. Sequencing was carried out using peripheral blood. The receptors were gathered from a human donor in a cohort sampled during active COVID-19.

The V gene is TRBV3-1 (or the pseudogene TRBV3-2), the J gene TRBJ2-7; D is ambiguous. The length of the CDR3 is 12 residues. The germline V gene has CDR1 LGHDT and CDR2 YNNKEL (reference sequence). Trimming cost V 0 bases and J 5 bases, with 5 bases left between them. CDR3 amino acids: CASSQDGDEQYF. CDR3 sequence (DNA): TGTGCCAGCAGCCAAGATGGAGACGAGCAGTACTTC.

CDR3 nucleotides: TGTGCCAGCAGTTTATACCAAGGACAGGGGGTTGACGAGCAGTACTTC. This encodes CASSLYQGQGVDEQYF. V is TRBV28 and J is TRBJ2-7, with 10 bases that match TRBD1. Losses at the gene ends were 1 base for V and 5 bases for J; bases not matched to a gene: 8. CDR1 is MDHEN, CDR2 SYDVKM, per germline. The CDR3 is 16 residues long.

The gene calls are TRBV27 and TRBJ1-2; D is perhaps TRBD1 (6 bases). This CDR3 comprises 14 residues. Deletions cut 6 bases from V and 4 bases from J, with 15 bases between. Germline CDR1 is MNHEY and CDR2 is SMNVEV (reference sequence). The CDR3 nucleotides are TGTGCCAGCAGACAAACCGGGACAACCTATGGCTACACCTTC. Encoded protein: CASRQTGTTYGYTF.

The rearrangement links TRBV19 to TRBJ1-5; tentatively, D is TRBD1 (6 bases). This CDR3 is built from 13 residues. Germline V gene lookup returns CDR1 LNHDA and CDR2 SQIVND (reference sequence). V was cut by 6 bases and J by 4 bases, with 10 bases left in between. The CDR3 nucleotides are TGTGCCAGTAGGAGGGGACAAAATCAGCCCCAGCATTTT. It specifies CASRRGQNQPQHF.

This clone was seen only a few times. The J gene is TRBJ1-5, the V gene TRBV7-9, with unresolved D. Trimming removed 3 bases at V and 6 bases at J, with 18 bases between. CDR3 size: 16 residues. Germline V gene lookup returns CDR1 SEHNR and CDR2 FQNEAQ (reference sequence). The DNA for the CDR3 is TGTGCCAGCAGCTTGTCATGGCCATTGGTCATTCAGCCCCAGCATTTT. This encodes CASSLSWPLVIQPQHF.

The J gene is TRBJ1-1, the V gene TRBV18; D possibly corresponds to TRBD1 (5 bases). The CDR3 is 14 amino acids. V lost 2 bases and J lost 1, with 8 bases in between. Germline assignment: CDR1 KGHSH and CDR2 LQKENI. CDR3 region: CASSPDSSNTEAFF. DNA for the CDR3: TGTGCCAGCTCACCAGACAGTTCGAACACTGAAGCTTTCTTT.

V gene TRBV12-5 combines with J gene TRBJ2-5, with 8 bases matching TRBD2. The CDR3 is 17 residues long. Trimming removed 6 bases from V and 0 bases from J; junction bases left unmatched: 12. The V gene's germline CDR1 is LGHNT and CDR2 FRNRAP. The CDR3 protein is CASGGVTGLEYQETQYF. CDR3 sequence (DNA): TGTGCTAGTGGGGGGGTTACGGGACTAGAGTACCAAGAGACCCAGTACTTC.

In DNA, the CDR3 is TGCGCCAGCAGCCAAGCGGGGAGGATTGACACGCAGTATTTT. Translated, it gives CASSQAGRIDTQYF. The chain joins TRBV4-3 to TRBJ2-3, with a weak D call TRBD2 (6 bases). CDR1 and CDR2 from the germline V gene are LGHNA and YSLEER. Trimming pared 1 base from V and 9 bases from J, leaving 14 bases between. CDR3 length: 14 amino acids.

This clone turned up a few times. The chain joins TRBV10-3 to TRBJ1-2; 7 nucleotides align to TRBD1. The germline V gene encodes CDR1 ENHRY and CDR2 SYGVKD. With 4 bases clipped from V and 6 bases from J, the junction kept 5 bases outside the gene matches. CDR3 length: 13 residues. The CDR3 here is CAISVSTGDGYTF. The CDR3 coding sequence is TGTGCCATCAGTGTCTCAACAGGGGATGGCTACACCTTC.

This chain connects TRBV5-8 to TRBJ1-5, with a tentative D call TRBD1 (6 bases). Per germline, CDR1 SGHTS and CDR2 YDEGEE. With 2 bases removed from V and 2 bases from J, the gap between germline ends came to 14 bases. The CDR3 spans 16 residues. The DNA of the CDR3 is TGTGCCAGCAGCTTTAGTGGGGGCGCGGGCAATCAGCCCCAGCATTTT. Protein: CASSFSGGAGNQPQHF.

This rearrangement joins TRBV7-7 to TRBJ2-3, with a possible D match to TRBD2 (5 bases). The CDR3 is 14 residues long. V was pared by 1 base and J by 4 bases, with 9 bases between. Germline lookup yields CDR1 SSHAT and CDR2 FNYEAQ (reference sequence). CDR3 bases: TGTGCCAGCAGCTTAGGAGGGAATGCAGATACGCAGTATTTT. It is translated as CASSLGGNADTQYF. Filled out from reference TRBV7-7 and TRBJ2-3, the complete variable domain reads GAGVSQSPRYKVTKRGQDVTLRCDPISSHATLYWYQQALGQGPEFLTYFNYEAQPDKSGLPSDRFSAERPEGSISTLTIQRTEQRDSAMYRCASSLGGNADTQYFGPGTRLTVL.

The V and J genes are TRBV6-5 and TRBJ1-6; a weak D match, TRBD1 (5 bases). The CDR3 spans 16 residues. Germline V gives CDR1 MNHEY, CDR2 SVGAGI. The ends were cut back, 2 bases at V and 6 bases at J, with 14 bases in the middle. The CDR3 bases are TGTGCCAGCAGTTACCGTCAGGGATCGGGTAATTCACCCCTCCACTTT. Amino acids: CASSYRQGSGNSPLHF.

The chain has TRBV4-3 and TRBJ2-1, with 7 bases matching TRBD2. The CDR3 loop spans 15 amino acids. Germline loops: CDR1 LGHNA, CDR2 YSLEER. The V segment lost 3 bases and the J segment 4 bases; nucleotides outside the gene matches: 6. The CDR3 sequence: CASSQLAVAYNEQFF. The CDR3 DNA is TGCGCCAGCAGCCAGCTAGCGGTTGCTTACAATGAGCAGTTCTTC.

CDR3 DNA sequence: TGTGCCATCAGCGGGGGGCTGGGCAGACTGAACACTGAAGCTTTCTTT. Translation: CAISGGLGRLNTEAFF. The chain recombines TRBV10-3 with TRBJ1-1; D might be TRBD1 (6 bases). V lost 6 bases and J lost 0, with 17 bases in between. The CDR3 is 16 residues long. CDR1 and CDR2 from the germline V gene are ENHRY and SYGVKD.

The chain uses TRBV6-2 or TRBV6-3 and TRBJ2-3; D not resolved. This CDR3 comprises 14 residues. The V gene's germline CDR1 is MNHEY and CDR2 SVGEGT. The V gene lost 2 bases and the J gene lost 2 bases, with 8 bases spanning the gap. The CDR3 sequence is CASSYPRSTDTQYF. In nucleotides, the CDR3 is TGTGCCAGCAGTTACCCACGGTCCACAGATACGCAGTATTTT.

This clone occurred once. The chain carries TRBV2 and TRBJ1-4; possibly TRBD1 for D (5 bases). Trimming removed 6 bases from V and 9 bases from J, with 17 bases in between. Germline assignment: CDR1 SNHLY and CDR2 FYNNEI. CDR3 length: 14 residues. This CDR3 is CASSAGPTTQKLFF. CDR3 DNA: TGTGCCAGCAGCGCAGGGCCCACAACTCAAAAACTGTTTTTT.

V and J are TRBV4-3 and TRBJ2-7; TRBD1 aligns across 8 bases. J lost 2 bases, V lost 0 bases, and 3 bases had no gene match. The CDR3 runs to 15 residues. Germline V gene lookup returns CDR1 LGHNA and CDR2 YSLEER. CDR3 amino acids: CASSQETGGTYEQYF. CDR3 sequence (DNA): TGCGCCAGCAGCCAAGAAACAGGGGGAACCTACGAGCAGTACTTC.

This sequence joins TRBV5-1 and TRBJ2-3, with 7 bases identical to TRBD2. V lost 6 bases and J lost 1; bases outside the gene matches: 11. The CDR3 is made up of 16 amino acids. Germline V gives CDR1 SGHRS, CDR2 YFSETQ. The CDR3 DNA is TGCGCCAGCAAATGGTCGGGAGGAGCGGGCACAGATACGCAGTATTTT. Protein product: CASKWSGGAGTDTQYF.

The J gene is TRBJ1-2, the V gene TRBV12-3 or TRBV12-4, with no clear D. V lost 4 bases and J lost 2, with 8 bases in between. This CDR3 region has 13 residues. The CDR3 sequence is CASSSGVNYGYTF. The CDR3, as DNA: TGTGCCAGCAGTTCGGGAGTGAACTATGGCTACACCTTC.

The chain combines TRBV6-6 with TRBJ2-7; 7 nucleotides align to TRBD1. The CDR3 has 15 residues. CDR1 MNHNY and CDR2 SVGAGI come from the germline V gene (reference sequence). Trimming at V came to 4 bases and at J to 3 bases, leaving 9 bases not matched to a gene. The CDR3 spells CASSSPTGQRYEQYF. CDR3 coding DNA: TGTGCCAGCAGTTCGCCTACGGGACAGCGCTACGAGCAGTACTTC.

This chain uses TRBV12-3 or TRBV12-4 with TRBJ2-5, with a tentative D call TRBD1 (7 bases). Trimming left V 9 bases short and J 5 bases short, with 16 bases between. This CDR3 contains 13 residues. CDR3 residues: CASNRGGRETQYF. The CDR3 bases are TGTGCCAGTAACAGGGGAGGCCGGGAGACCCAGTACTTC.